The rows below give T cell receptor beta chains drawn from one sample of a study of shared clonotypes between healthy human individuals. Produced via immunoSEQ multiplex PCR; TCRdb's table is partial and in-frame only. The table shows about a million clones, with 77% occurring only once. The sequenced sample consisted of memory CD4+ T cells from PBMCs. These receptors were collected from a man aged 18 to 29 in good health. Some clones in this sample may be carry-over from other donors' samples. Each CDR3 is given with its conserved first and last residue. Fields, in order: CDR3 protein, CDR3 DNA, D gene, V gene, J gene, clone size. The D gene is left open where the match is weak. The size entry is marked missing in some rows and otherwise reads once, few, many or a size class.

CASSSGGRQYF	TGTGCCAGCAGTTCCGGCGGGCGGCAGTACTTC	NA	TRBV6-5	TRBJ2-7	NA
CASSLGTAFTDTQYF	TGCGCCAGCAGCTTGGGTACAGCCTTCACAGATACGCAGTATTTT	NA	TRBV5-1	TRBJ2-3	NA
CASSEGRWDSYGYTF	TGTGCCAGCAGTGAAGGTCGGTGGGACAGCTATGGCTACACCTTC	TRBD1	TRBV2	TRBJ1-2	NA
CASSQGLAPYEQYF	TGCGCCAGCAGCCAAGGACTAGCACCCTACGAGCAGTACTTC	TRBD2	TRBV4-3	TRBJ2-7	NA
CASSLGDTYNEQFF	TGTGCCAGCAGCTTGGGGGACACATACAATGAGCAGTTCTTC	NA	TRBV5-4	TRBJ2-1	NA
CASSEAGVELFF	TGTGCCAGCAGTGAAGCGGGAGTTGAACTGTTTTTT	NA	TRBV2	TRBJ1-4	NA
CASSPRTGDEGNTIYF	TGTGCCAGCTCACCCAGGACAGGGGACGAGGGAAACACCATATATTTT	TRBD1	TRBV18	TRBJ1-3	NA
CASSFPRAGGTPGELFF	TGTGCCAGCAGTTTCCCGAGGGCAGGGGGCACTCCCGGGGAGCTGTTTTTT	TRBD1	TRBV28	TRBJ2-2	NA
CASSLGQENSPLHF	TGTGCCAGCAGTTTGGGACAGGAGAATTCACCCCTCCACTTT	TRBD1	TRBV28	TRBJ1-6	NA
CASSKNPEGEAFF	TGTGCCAGCAGCAAAAACCCGGAAGGTGAAGCTTTCTTT	NA	TRBV7-3	TRBJ1-1	NA
CASTSGGSTYEQYF	TGTGCCAGCACCTCAGGGGGATCCACCTACGAGCAGTACTTC	TRBD1	TRBV28	TRBJ2-7	NA
CASRTGTGGGNTIYF	TGTGCCAGCAGGACAGGGACAGGGGGAGGAAACACCATATATTTT	TRBD1	TRBV6-6	TRBJ1-3	NA
CASSEVTGDPVNTEAFF	TGTGCCAGCAGTGAAGTTACAGGGGACCCAGTAAACACTGAAGCTTTCTTT	TRBD1	TRBV6-1	TRBJ1-1	NA
CASSLRSGQETQYF	TGTGCCAGCAGCTTACGGTCAGGGCAAGAGACCCAGTACTTC	NA	TRBV13	TRBJ2-5	once
CASSSGNYNEQFF	TGCGCCAGCAGCTCGGGAAATTACAATGAGCAGTTCTTC	NA	TRBV5-1	TRBJ2-1	once
CASSLSRGNGYTF	TGTGCCAGCAGCTTATCAAGGGGGAATGGCTACACCTTC	NA	TRBV7-8	TRBJ1-2	NA
CASSQDGGPSGNTIYF	TGCGCCAGCAGCCAAGACGGAGGACCTTCTGGAAACACCATATATTTT	NA	TRBV4-1	TRBJ1-3	once
CASSEQGAEQFF	TGTGCCAGCAGTGAACAGGGGGCTGAGCAGTTCTTC	TRBD1	TRBV2	TRBJ2-1	NA
CASSSMTGGFDYGYTF	TGTGCCAGCAGTTCGATGACAGGGGGTTTCGACTATGGCTACACCTTC	TRBD1	TRBV6-5	TRBJ1-2	NA
CATSHPWLVGGEQYF	TGTGCCACCAGCCACCCGTGGTTGGTGGGTGGCGAGCAGTACTTC	NA	TRBV15	TRBJ2-7	NA
CASSPLGTSGSPGEQYF	TGTGCCAGCTCACCCTTGGGGACTAGCGGGAGTCCCGGGGAGCAGTACTTC	TRBD2	TRBV18	TRBJ2-7	NA
CASSLRGRAAGEQYF	TGTGCCAGCAGCTTACGCGGGAGGGCCGCCGGCGAGCAGTACTTC	TRBD2	TRBV7-2	TRBJ2-7	NA
CASSVAIGDRGDTEAFF	TGTGCCAGCAGCGTAGCTATCGGTGACAGGGGTGACACTGAAGCTTTCTTT	TRBD1	TRBV9	TRBJ1-1	NA
CASSSSTGANTGELFF	TGTGCCAGCAGCTCCTCGACAGGGGCGAACACCGGGGAGCTGTTTTTT	TRBD1	TRBV7-3	TRBJ2-2	NA